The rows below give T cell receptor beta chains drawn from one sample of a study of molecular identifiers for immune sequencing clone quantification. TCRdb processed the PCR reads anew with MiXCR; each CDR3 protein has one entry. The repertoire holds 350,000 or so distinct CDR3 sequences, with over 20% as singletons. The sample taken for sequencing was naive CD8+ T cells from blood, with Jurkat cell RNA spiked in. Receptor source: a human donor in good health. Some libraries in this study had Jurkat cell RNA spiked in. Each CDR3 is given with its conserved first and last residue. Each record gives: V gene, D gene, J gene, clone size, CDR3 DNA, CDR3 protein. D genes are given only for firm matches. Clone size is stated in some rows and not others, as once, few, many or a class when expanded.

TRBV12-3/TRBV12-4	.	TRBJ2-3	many	TGTGCCAGCAGTTTAGGCCTGAACATAGATACGCAGTATTTT	CASSLGLNIDTQYF
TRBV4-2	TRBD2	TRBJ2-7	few	TGTGCCAGCAGCCACCACCGGACTAGCGGGAGAAACGAGCAGTACTTC	CASSHHRTSGRNEQYF
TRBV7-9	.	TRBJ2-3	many	TGTGCCAGCAGTCCAACCCCAGGGACTAGCACAGATACGCAGTATTTT	CASSPTPGTSTDTQYF
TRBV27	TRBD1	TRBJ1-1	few	TGTGCCAGCAGTATGGACAGGGGTAACACTGAAGCTTTCTTT	CASSMDRGNTEAFF
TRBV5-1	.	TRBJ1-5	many	TGCGCCAGCGTGGGGGAAGGGCCCCAGCATTTT	CASVGEGPQHF
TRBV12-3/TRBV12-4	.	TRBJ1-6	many	TGTGCCAGCAGTATTGGGGGGGTCGATTCACCCCTCCACTTT	CASSIGGVDSPLHF
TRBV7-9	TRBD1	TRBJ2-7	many	TGTGCCAGCAGCACGACAGGGGACGAGCAGTACTTC	CASSTTGDEQYF
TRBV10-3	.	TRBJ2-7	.	TGTGCCATCAGTGAGTCGTTGGCGCCCTCCTACGAGCAGTACTTC	CAISESLAPSYEQYF
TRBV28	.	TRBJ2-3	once	TGTGCCAGCAGAATCACGAGCGGTCCAGATACGCAGTATTTT	CASRITSGPDTQYF
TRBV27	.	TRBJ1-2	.	TGTGCCAGCAGTTTATCCTTTTCTGACAAGCGAAACTATGGCTACACCTTC	CASSLSFSDKRNYGYTF
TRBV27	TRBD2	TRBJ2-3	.	TGTGCCAGCAGTTTGATGGCTAGCGGGGTGCCAGATACGCAGTATTTT	CASSLMASGVPDTQYF
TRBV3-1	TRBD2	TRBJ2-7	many	TGTGCCAGCAGCCCGACTAGCGGAGATTACGAGCAGTACTTC	CASSPTSGDYEQYF
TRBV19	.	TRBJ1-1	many	TGTGCCAGTAGTCCATTCGGACGTAAAGGGACTGAAGCTTTCTTT	CASSPFGRKGTEAFF
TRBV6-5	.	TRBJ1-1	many	TGTGCCAGCAGTGTTGGGACGGCCACTGAAGCTTTCTTT	CASSVGTATEAFF
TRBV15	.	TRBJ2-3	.	TGTGCCACCAGCAATCCGGGAATCACGCAGTATTTT	CATSNPGITQYF
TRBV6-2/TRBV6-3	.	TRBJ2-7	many	TGTGCCAGCAGTTACGCAGGGACCTACGAGCAGTACTTC	CASSYAGTYEQYF
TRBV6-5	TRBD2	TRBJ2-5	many	TGTGCCAGCAGTTACTCGACTAGCGGCCCCCAAGAGACCCAGTACTTC	CASSYSTSGPQETQYF
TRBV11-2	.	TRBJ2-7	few	TGTGCCAGCAACGTCGTCGGCTACGAGCAGTACTTC	CASNVVGYEQYF
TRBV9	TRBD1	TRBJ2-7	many	TGTGCCAGCAGCGAAGGGGGGACAGGCCTTGCGTACGAGCAGTACTTC	CASSEGGTGLAYEQYF
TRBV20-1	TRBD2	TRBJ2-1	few	TGCGGTGCTAGAGATCTAGCGGGGGGGGTAATATTCAATGAGCAGTTCTTC	CGARDLAGGVIFNEQFF
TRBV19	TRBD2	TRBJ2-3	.	TGTGCCAGTAGTCCCCCGGGAGGTGTGATGACTGATACGCAGTATTTT	CASSPPGGVMTDTQYF
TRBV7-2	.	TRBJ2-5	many	TGTGCCAGCAGCTTAGGTCGGGGGGCTGAGACCCAGTACTTC	CASSLGRGAETQYF
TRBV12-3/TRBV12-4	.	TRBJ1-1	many	TGTGCCAGCAGTTATTTGAGCACTGAAGCTTTCTTT	CASSYLSTEAFF
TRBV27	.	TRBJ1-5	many	TGTGCCAGCAGTCTCAGGGGATGGAGCAATCAGCCCCAGCATTTT	CASSLRGWSNQPQHF
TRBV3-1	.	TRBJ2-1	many	TGTGCCAGCAGCCAAGAGGGGACCTACAATGAGCAGTTCTTC	CASSQEGTYNEQFF
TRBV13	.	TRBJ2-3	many	TGTGCCAGCAGCCCCGAACGCGATACGCAGTATTTT	CASSPERDTQYF
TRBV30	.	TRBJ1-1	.	TGTGCCTGGCAAACCACATGGAACACTGAAGCTTTCTTT	CAWQTTWNTEAFF
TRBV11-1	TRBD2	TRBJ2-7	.	TGTGCCAGCAGTCATAACAGGGGACTAGCCGCCTACGAGCAGTACTTC	CASSHNRGLAAYEQYF
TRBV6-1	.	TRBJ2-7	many	TGTGCCAGCAGGGGCTACGAGCAGTACTTC	CASRGYEQYF
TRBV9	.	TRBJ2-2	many	TGTGCCAGCAGCGGAGCCGGGGAGCTGTTTTTT	CASSGAGELFF
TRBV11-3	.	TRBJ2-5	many	TGTGCCAGCAGTCAGACAGGAGAACAAGAGACCCAGTACTTC	CASSQTGEQETQYF
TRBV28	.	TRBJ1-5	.	TGTGCCAGCAGCTACAGGGTCGGAGATACGCAGCATTTT	CASSYRVGDTQHF
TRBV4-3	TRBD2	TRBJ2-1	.	TGCGTCAGCAGCCCAAGTAGCGGGAGTTGGTACAATGAGCAGTTCTTC	CVSSPSSGSWYNEQFF
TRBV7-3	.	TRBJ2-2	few	TGTGCCAGCAGCTTGATCCGCGGGGAGCTGTTTTTT	CASSLIRGELFF
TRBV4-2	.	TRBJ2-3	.	TGTGCCAGCAGCCAAGGATGGAGGGAAACAGATACGCAGTATTTT	CASSQGWRETDTQYF
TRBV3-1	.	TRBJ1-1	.	TGTGCCAGCAGCCAAGACAGCGATTACACTGAAGCTCTCTTT	CASSQDSDYTEALF
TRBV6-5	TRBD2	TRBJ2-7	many	TGTGCCAGCAAAACAGCGGGATGGGTGCAGTACTTC	CASKTAGWVQYF
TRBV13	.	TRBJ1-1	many	TGTGCCAGCAGCTCCGAAGAACGGGTGAACACTGAAGCTTTCTTT	CASSSEERVNTEAFF
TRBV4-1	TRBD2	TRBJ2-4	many	TGCGCCAGCAGCCGCGGGACTAGCGCAGACAAAAACATTCAGTACTTC	CASSRGTSADKNIQYF
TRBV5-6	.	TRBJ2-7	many	TGTGCCAGCAACTTTGAGGGGGCCTACGAGCAGTACTTC	CASNFEGAYEQYF
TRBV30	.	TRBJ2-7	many	TGTGCCTGGGGGACCTGGCGCAACGAGCAGTACTTC	CAWGTWRNEQYF
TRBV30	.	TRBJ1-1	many	TGTGCCTGGAGGTGGCGAGGCTATAACACTGAAGCTTTCTTT	CAWRWRGYNTEAFF
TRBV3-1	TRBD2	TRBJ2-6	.	TGTGCCAGCAGGCCACAACTAGCGCGCGGGGCCAACGTCCTGACTTTC	CASRPQLARGANVLTF
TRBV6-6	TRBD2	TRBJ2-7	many	TGTGCCAGCATAGCGGGAGGGTATGACGAGCAGTACTTC	CASIAGGYDEQYF
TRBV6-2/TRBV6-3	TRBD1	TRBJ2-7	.	TGTGCCAGCACCTACCATTTCGGGACAGGGGATTACGAGCAGTACTTC	CASTYHFGTGDYEQYF
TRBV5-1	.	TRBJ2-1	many	TGCGCCAGCAGCCCCTACCTGGCCTTAAGCTCCTACAATGAGCAGTTCTTC	CASSPYLALSSYNEQFF
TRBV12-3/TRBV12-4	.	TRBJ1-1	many	TGTGCCAGCAGTTTAATGTGGGACACTGAAGCTTTCTTT	CASSLMWDTEAFF
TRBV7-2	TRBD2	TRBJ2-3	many	TGTGCCAGCAGCTTAGGCGGGGGGGTCCTCGATACGCAGTATTTT	CASSLGGGVLDTQYF
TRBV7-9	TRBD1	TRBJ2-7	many	TGTGCCAGCAGCCCTTGGACAGGAGGAACCTACGAGCAGTACTTC	CASSPWTGGTYEQYF
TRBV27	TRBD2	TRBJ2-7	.	TGTGCCAGCAGTGAAATAGCGGGAGTATACGAGCAGTACTTC	CASSEIAGVYEQYF
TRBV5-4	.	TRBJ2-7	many	TGTGCCAGCAGCTTGGCCATCGGGGGCTCCTACGAGCAGTACTTC	CASSLAIGGSYEQYF
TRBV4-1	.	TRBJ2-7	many	TGCGCCAGCAGCCAAGGGCAGTACTCCTACGAGCAGTACTTC	CASSQGQYSYEQYF
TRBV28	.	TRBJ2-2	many	TGTGCCAGCAGTCTTGGTGTGACGGGAGAGTTCGGGGAGCTGTTTTTT	CASSLGVTGEFGELFF
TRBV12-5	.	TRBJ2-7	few	TGTGCTAGTGGTCCAAGGTACTACGAGCAGTACTTC	CASGPRYYEQYF
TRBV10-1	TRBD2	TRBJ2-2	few	TGCGCCAGCAGTGAGCGGGGGGGCTCCTTCACCGGGGAGCTGTTTTTT	CASSERGGSFTGELFF
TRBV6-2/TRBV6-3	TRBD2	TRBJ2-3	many	TGTGCCAGCAGTTACCAAGGACTAGATGGGACAGATACGCAGTATTTT	CASSYQGLDGTDTQYF
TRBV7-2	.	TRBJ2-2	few	TGTGCCAGCAGCCCGCGACCGTACCCCACCGGGGAGCTGTTTTTT	CASSPRPYPTGELFF